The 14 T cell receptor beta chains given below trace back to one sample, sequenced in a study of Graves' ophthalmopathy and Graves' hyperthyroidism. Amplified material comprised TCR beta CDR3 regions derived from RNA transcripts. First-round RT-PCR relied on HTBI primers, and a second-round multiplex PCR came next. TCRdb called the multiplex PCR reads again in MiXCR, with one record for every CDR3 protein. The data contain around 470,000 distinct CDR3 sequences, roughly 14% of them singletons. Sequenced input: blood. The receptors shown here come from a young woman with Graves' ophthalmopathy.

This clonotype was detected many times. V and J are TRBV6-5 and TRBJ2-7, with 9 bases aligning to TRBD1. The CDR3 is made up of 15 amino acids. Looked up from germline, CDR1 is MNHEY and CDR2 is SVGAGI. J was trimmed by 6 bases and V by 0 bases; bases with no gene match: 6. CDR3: CASSYSIIQGAEQYF. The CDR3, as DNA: TGTGCCAGCAGTTACTCGATCATACAGGGGGCCGAGCAGTACTTC.

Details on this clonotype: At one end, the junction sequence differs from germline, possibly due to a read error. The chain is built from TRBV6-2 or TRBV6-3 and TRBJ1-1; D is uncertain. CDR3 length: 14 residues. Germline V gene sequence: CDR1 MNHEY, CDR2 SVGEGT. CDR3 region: CASSYLFVNTDAFF. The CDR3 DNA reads TGTGCCAGCAGTTACTTGTTCGTGAACACTGATGCTTTCTTT.

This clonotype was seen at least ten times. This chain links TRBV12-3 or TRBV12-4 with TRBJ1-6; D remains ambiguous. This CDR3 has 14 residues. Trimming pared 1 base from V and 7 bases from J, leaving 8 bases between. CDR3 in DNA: TGTGCCAGCAGTTTAGTGCGGGAGAATTCACCCCTCCACTTT. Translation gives CASSLVRENSPLHF.

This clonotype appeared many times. The CDR3 region has the DNA TGTGCCAGCAGCGACGGACTAGCGGGAGAGGTGTCCGGGGAGCTGTTTTTT. This sequence encodes CASSDGLAGEVSGELFF. V gene TRBV13 combines with J gene TRBJ2-2, with 13 bases aligning to TRBD2. The V and J ends lost 5 bases and 6 bases, in that order; junction bases with no gene match: 9. The CDR3 loop spans 17 amino acids. Germline V gene sequence: CDR1 PRHDT, CDR2 FYEKMQ (reference sequence).

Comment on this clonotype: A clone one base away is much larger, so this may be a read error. CDR3 nucleotides: TGTGCCATCAGCCATCCCGGGAGCCTCTATGGCTACACCTTC. Its translation is CAISHPGSLYGYTF. The chain carries TRBV5-5 and TRBJ1-2; D ambiguous. Germline V gene data show CDR1 as SGHKS and CDR2 as YYEKEE (reference sequence). This CDR3 has 14 amino acids.

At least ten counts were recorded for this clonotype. The CDR3 spells CASSLSYLLAGGLSSGANVLTF. As DNA, the CDR3 is TGTGCCAGCAGTTTATCCTACTTACTAGCGGGAGGTCTAAGCTCTGGGGCCAACGTCCTGACTTTC. The gene calls are TRBV27 and TRBJ2-6; 12 nucleotides line up with TRBD2. Germline V gene data show CDR1 as MNHEY and CDR2 as SMNVEV (reference sequence). This CDR3 has 22 residues. After removal of 0 bases from V and 0 bases from J, the junction contained 12 bases not matched to a gene.

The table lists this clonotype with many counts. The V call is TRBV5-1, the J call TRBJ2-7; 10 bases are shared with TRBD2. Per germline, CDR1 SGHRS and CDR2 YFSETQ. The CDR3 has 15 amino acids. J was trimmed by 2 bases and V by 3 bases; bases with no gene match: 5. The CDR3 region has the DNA TGCGCCAGCAGCTCCGGACTAGCGGAGGCCTACGAGCAGTACTTC. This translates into CASSSGLAEAYEQYF.

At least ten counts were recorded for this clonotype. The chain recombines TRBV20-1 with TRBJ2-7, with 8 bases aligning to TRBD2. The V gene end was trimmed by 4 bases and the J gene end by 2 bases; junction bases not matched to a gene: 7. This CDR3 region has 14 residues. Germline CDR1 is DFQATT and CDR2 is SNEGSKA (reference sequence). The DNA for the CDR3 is TGCAGTGCTATTAACCCAGCGGGGGCCTACGAGCAGTACTTC. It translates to CSAINPAGAYEQYF.

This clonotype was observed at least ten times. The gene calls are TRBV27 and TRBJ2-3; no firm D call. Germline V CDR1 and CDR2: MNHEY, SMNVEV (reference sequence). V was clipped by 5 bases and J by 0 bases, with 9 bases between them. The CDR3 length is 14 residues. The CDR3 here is CASSPLLSTDTQYF. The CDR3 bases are TGTGCCAGCAGTCCATTATTGAGCACAGATACGCAGTATTTT.

The CDR3 bases are TGTGCCAGTAGTATTGGACTAGCGGGGGTTGAGACCCAGTACTTC. Protein product: CASSIGLAGVETQYF. The V and J genes are TRBV19 and TRBJ2-5, with 13 bases identical to TRBD2. The CDR3 spans 15 residues. V shed 3 bases, J shed 5 bases, and the junction held 3 bases outside the gene matches. Germline V lookup: CDR1 LNHDA, CDR2 SQIVND (reference sequence). The variable domain in full, with the rest retrieved from reference TRBV19 and TRBJ2-5, is DGGITQSPKYLFRKEGQNVTLSCEQNLNHDAMYWYRQDPGQGLRLIYYSQIVNDFQKGDIAEGYSVSREKKESFPLTVTSAQKNPTAFYLCASSIGLAGVETQYFGPGTRLLVL.

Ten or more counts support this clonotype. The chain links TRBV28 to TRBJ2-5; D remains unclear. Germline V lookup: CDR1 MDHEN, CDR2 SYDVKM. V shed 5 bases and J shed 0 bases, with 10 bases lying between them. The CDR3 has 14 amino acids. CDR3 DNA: TGTGCCAGCAGTCCCCCATTTCACCAAGAGACCCAGTACTTC. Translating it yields CASSPPFHQETQYF.

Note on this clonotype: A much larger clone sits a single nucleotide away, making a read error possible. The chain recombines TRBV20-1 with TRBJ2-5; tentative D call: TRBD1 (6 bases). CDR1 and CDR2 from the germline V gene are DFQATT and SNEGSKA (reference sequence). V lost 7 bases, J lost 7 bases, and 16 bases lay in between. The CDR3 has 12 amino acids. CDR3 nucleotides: TGCAGTGGGCCGAGGGGGAAAGGGACCCAGTACTTC. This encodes CSGPRGKGTQYF.

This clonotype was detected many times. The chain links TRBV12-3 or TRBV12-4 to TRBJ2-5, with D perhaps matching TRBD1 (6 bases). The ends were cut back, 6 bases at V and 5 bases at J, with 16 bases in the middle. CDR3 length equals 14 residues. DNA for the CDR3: TGTGCCAGCAGCCCGCCAGGGGAATTGGAGACCCAGTACTTC. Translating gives CASSPPGELETQYF.

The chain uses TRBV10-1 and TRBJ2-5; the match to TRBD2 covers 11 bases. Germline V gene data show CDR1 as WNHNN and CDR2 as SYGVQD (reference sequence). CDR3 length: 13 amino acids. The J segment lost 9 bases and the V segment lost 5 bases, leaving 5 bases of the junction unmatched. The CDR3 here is CASSYSGGAAQYF. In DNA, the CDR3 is TGCGCCAGCAGTTATAGCGGGGGGGCGGCCCAGTACTTC.